What follows are 13 T cell receptor beta chains derived from one specimen sequenced in a study of T cell responses to AZD1222 COVID-19 vaccine. Profiling relied on immunoSEQ multiplex PCR, and the TCRdb table lists in-frame clones only, not all of them. The repertoire includes 130,000 or so clones, about 90% of them detected once, and approximately 5.1% sits in the top ten. The sample in question was peripheral blood, obtained on day 0 of AZD1222 vaccination. These receptors originate from an adult in good health.

The chain joins TRBV6-5 to TRBJ1-6; tentative D call: TRBD1 (5 bases). The V and J ends lost 0 bases and 11 bases respectively, with 8 bases between them. This CDR3 region has 13 residues. Germline V gives CDR1 MNHEY, CDR2 SVGAGI. CDR3 sequence: CASSYSAGPPLHF. The CDR3 DNA reads TGTGCCAGCAGTTACTCGGCAGGGCCACCCCTCCACTTT.

The chain links TRBV6-1 to TRBJ1-2; D unclear. The CDR3 sequence is 14 residues long. Trimming removed 0 bases from V and 4 bases from J, with 9 bases in between. Per the germline V gene, CDR1 is MNHNS and CDR2 is SASEGT. Here the CDR3 DNA reads TGTGCCAGCAGTGAAGCATCCCCCTCCTATGGCTACACCTTC. It codes for CASSEASPSYGYTF.

The chain recombines TRBV7-9 with TRBJ2-1; D call uncertain. The CDR3 extends over 18 amino acids. Germline lookup yields CDR1 SEHNR and CDR2 FQNEAQ (reference sequence). Trimming took 5 bases from V and 0 from J, leaving 20 bases between them. CDR3 bases: TGTGCCAGCAGCCATCCCATAACGGCAGTACCCTCCTACAATGAGCAGTTCTTC. This gives the protein CASSHPITAVPSYNEQFF. The entire variable domain, with the rest obtained from reference TRBV7-9 and TRBJ2-1, is as follows: DTGVSQNPRHKITKRGQNVTFRCDPISEHNRLYWYRQTLGQGPEFLTYFQNEAQLEKSRLLSDRFSAERPKGSFSTLEIQRTEQGDSAMYLCASSHPITAVPSYNEQFFGPGTRLTVL.

The chain carries TRBV12-3 or TRBV12-4 and TRBJ2-2; the D gene is possibly TRBD1 (6 bases). The CDR3 length is 13 residues. The V end was cut by 6 bases, the J end by 6 bases, with 11 bases between. Written as DNA, the CDR3 is TGTGCCAGCAGACGAACAGGGTCCGGGGAGCTGTTTTTT. It codes for CASRRTGSGELFF.

This clone was detected only once. J is TRBJ1-6 and V is TRBV7-2, with D possibly TRBD1 on 5 matching bases. Trimming pared 5 bases from V and 9 bases from J, leaving 11 bases between. The length of the CDR3 is 13 residues. Germline CDR1 and CDR2: SGHTA and FQGNSA. The CDR3 DNA follows: TGTGCCAGCAGCCTGGACACTCTTTCACCCCTCCACTTT. Its translation is CASSLDTLSPLHF.

The rearrangement links TRBV5-1 to TRBJ2-3, with 11 nucleotides matching TRBD1. Looked up from germline, CDR1 is SGHRS and CDR2 is YFSETQ. This CDR3 is built from 14 residues. The J segment lost 3 bases and the V segment lost 7 bases, leaving 4 bases of the junction unmatched. The chain's CDR3 is CASRGTGGTDTQYF. CDR3 nucleotides: TGCGCCAGCCGAGGGACAGGGGGGACAGATACGCAGTATTTT.

The V gene is TRBV6-2 or TRBV6-3, the J gene TRBJ1-4; D is undetermined. The V gene lost 4 bases and the J gene lost 3 bases, with 12 bases spanning the gap. In germline, CDR1 is MNHEY, CDR2 SVGEGT. The CDR3 has 15 amino acids. The CDR3 DNA follows: TGTGCCAGCAGTTCGGAGGGTGGTCCTAATGAAAAACTGTTTTTT. Amino acids: CASSSEGGPNEKLFF.

This clone was seen ten or more times. The chain combines TRBV14 with TRBJ2-1; 8 bases are a match to TRBD2. The CDR3 runs to 15 residues. Per the germline V gene, CDR1 is SGHDN and CDR2 is FVKESK. J gave up 9 bases and V 0 bases, and 7 bases lay outside the gene matches. The CDR3 coding sequence is TGTGCCAGCAGCCAAGATCCAGCGGGAGTGGGTGAGCAGTTCTTC. Translating gives CASSQDPAGVGEQFF.

The chain employs TRBV24-1 and TRBJ2-6; D remains ambiguous. This CDR3 has 15 residues. Trimming pared 5 bases from V and 2 bases from J, leaving 9 bases between. Germline CDR1 reads KGHDR; CDR2 reads SFDVKD. The CDR3 DNA sequence: TGTGCCACCAGTGTGTCCGGCCCTGGGGCCAACGTCCTGACTTTC. Translated, it gives CATSVSGPGANVLTF.

This chain's CDR3 is CATWDRVKNEQFF. The CDR3 DNA reads TGTGCCACCTGGGACAGGGTTAAGAATGAGCAGTTCTTC. The chain joins TRBV28 to TRBJ2-1; TRBD1 matches 9 bases. The CDR3 length is 13 residues. CDR1 and CDR2 (germline): MDHEN, SYDVKM. With 10 bases clipped from V and 7 bases from J, the junction kept 8 bases outside the gene matches.

The gene calls are TRBV13 and TRBJ1-1, with D maybe TRBD1 (6 bases). This CDR3 has 14 amino acids. Germline values: CDR1 PRHDT, CDR2 FYEKMQ (reference sequence). V was cut by 2 bases and J by 3 bases, with 10 bases left in between. The CDR3 nucleotides are TGTGCCAGCAGCTTACGGGGGCTTGACACTGAAGCTTTCTTT. It codes for CASSLRGLDTEAFF. Together with reference TRBV13 and TRBJ1-1, the CDR3 gives the full variable domain: AAGVIQSPRHLIKEKRETATLKCYPIPRHDTVYWYQQGPGQDPQFLISFYEKMQSDKGSIPDRFSAQQFSDYHSELNMSSLELGDSALYFCASSLRGLDTEAFFGQGTRLTVV.

The J gene is TRBJ1-2, the V gene TRBV28, with unresolved D. Looked up from germline, CDR1 is MDHEN and CDR2 is SYDVKM. CDR3 size: 14 residues. V was pared by 5 bases and J by 8 bases, with 18 bases between. This chain's CDR3 is CASSPIGSPSGYTF. CDR3 sequence (DNA): TGTGCCAGCAGTCCCATCGGCAGTCCTTCGGGCTACACCTTC.

This rearrangement joins TRBV2 to TRBJ1-2; no firm D call. The germline V gene has CDR1 SNHLY and CDR2 FYNNEI. The CDR3 totals 13 residues. V dropped 8 bases and J dropped 3 bases, with 13 bases sitting between them. CDR3 protein: CASHTDGYYGYTF. CDR3 nucleotides: TGTGCCAGCCACACGGACGGCTACTATGGCTACACCTTC.